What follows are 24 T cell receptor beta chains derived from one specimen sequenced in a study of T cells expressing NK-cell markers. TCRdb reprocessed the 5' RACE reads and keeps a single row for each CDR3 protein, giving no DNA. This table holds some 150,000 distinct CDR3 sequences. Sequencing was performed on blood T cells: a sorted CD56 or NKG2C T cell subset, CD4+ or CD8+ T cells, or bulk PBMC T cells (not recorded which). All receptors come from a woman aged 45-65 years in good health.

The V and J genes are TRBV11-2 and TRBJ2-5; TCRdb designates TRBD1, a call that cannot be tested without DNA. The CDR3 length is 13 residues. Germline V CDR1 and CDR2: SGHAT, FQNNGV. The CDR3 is CASSEQQVKTQYF.

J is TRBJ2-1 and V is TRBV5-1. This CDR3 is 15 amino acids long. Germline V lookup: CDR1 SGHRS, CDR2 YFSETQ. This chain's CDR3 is CASSLDRGSHNEQFF.

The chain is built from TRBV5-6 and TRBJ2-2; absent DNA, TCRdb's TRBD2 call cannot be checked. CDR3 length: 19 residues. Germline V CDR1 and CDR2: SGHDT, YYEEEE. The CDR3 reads CASSLSGGRFTRNTGELFF.

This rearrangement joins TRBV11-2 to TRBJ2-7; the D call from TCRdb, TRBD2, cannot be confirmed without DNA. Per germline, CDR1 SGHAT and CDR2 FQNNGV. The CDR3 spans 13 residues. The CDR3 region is CASSPLPHYEQYF.

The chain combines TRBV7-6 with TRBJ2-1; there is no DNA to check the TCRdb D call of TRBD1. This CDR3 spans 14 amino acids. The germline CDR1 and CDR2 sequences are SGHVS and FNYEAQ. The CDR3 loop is CASSPPDRVNEQFF.

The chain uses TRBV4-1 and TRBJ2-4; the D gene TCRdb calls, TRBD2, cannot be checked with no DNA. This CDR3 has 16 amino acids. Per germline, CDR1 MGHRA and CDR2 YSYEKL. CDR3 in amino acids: CASSQDLRDYLNIQYF.

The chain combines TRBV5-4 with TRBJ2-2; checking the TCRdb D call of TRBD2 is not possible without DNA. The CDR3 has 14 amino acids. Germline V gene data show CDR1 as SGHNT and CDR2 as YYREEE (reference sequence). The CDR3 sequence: CASTGLANTGELFF.

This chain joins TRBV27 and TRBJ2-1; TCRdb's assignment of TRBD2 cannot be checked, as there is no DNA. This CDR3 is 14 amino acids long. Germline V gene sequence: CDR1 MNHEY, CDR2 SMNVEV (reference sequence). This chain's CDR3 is CASSLGLAYNEQFF.

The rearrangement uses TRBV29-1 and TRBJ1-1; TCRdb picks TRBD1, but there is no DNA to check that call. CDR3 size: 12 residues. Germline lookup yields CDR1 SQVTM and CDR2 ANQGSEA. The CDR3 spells CSARTGLPEAFF.

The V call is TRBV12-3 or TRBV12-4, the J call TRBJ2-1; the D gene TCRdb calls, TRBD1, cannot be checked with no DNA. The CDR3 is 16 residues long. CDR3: CASSPGQRAPYNEQFF.

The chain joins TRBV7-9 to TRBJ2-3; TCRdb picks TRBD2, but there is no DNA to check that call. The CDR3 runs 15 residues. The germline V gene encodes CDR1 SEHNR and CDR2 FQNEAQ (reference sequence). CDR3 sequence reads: CASGSTRGVTDTQYF.

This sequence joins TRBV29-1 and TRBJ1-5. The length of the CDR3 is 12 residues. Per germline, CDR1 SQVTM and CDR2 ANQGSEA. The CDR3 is CSAMGFNQPQHF. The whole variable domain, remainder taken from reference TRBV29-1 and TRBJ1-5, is SAVISQKPSRDICQRGTSLTIQCQVDSQVTMMFWYRQQPGQSLTLIATANQGSEATYESGFVIDKFPISRPNLTFSTLTVSNMSPEDSSIYLCSAMGFNQPQHFGDGTRLSIL.

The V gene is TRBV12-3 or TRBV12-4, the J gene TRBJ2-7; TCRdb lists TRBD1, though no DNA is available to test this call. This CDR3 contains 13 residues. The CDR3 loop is CASSLGSGNEQYF.

The CDR3 here is CASSLVSDNEQFF. The chain is built from TRBV27 and TRBJ2-1. The CDR3 is made up of 13 amino acids. The germline V gene encodes CDR1 MNHEY and CDR2 SMNVEV (reference sequence).

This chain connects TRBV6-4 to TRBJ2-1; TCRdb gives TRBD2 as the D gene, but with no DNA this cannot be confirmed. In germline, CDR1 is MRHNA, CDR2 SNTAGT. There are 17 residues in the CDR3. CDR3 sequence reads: CASSDHVTSGFNNEQFF.

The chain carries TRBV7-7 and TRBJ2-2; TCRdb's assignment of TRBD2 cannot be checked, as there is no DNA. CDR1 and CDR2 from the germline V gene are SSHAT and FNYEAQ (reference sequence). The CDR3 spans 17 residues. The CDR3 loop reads CASSPNGSGGITGELFF. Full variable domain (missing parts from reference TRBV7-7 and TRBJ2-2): GAGVSQSPRYKVTKRGQDVTLRCDPISSHATLYWYQQALGQGPEFLTYFNYEAQPDKSGLPSDRFSAERPEGSISTLTIQRTEQRDSAMYRCASSPNGSGGITGELFFGEGSRLTVL.

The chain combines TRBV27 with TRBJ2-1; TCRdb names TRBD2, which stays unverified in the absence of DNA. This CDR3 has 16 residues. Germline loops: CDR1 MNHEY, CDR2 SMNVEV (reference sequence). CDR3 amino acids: CASSLLAGGTYNEQFF.

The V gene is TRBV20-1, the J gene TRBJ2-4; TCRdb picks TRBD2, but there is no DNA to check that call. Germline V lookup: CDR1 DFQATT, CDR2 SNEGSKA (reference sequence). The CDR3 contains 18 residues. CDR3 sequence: CSARDLGGDGTSGDIQYF.

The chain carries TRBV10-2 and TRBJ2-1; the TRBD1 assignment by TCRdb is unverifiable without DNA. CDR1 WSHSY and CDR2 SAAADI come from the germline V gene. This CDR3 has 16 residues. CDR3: CASSDAPVRSDNEQFF.

CDR3 protein: CASSAPLRDGETQYF. The genes are TRBV9 and TRBJ2-5; TCRdb proposes TRBD2, but this gene call is untestable without DNA. The CDR3 length is 15 residues. The V gene's germline CDR1 is SGDLS and CDR2 YYNGEE.

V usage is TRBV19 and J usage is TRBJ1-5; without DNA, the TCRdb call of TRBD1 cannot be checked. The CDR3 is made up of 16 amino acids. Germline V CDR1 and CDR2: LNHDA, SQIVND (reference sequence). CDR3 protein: CASSIPGQGDDQPQHF.

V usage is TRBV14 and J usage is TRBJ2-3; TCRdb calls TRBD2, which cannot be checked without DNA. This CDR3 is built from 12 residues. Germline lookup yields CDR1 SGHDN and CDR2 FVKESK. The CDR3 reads CASSLSERSQYF.

The CDR3 sequence is CASSLELGNNEQFF. The rearrangement links TRBV11-2 to TRBJ2-1. The germline V gene has CDR1 SGHAT and CDR2 FQNNGV. The CDR3 is made up of 14 amino acids. The full variable domain, completed using reference TRBV11-2 and TRBJ2-1, is EAGVAQSPRYKIIEKRQSVAFWCNPISGHATLYWYQQILGQGPKLLIQFQNNGVVDDSQLPKDRFSAERLKGVDSTLKIQPAKLEDSAVYLCASSLELGNNEQFFGPGTRLTVL.

The chain's CDR3 is CASRWDRAGTEAFF. The V and J genes are TRBV5-1 and TRBJ1-1; TCRdb picks TRBD1, but there is no DNA to check that call. The CDR3 length is 14 residues. Germline CDR1 reads SGHRS; CDR2 reads YFSETQ.